The 31 T cell receptor beta chains given below trace back to one sample, sequenced in a study of T cell repertoires in cytomegalovirus infection. TCRdb processed the reads anew with MiXCR; each CDR3 protein has one entry. This table has 350,000 to 500,000 distinct CDR3 sequences, roughly 30% appearing once. The sequenced sample consisted of PBMCs. The receptors derive from a human donor in good health (CMV status not recorded). Some clones in this sample may be carry-over from other donors' samples.

This clonotype has at least ten counts. The J gene is TRBJ2-1, the V gene TRBV6-1; 9 bases fit TRBD1. This CDR3 has 15 residues. Looked up from germline, CDR1 is MNHNS and CDR2 is SASEGT. With 6 bases clipped from V and 14 bases from J, the junction kept 17 bases outside the gene matches. Here the CDR3 reads CASRPSGTGPVKKFF. The CDR3 DNA reads TGTGCCAGCAGACCCTCCGGGACAGGGCCCGTTAAAAAGTTCTTC.

The chain combines TRBV10-3 with TRBJ2-7, with D perhaps matching TRBD1 or TRBD2 (5 bases each). CDR3 length equals 13 residues. In germline, CDR1 is ENHRY, CDR2 SYGVKD. V was clipped by 6 bases and J by 7 bases, with 16 bases between them. In DNA, the CDR3 is TGTGCCATCAGAGCGGTAGGGGCAATGGAGCAGTACTTC. Its protein product is CAIRAVGAMEQYF.

This chain uses TRBV18 with TRBJ1-6, with unresolved D. The V end was cut by 2 bases, the J end by 0 bases, with 14 bases between. The CDR3 spans 18 residues. Germline V lookup: CDR1 KGHSH, CDR2 LQKENI. The chain's CDR3 is CASSPIQQASSYNSPLHF. The DNA for the CDR3 is TGTGCCAGCTCACCAATTCAACAAGCGAGCTCCTATAATTCACCCCTCCACTTT.

This clonotype was picked up one time. CDR3 sequence reads: CATSEAENQPQHF. The CDR3 nucleotides read TGTGCCACCAGTGAGGCCGAGAATCAGCCCCAGCATTTT. The V and J genes are TRBV24-1 and TRBJ1-5; D is undetermined. Germline V gene lookup returns CDR1 KGHDR and CDR2 SFDVKD. V gave up 4 bases and J gave up 4 bases, with 7 bases separating them. CDR3 length equals 13 residues.

The CDR3, as DNA: TGTGCCAGCAGTGCTTGGACAGGGGCGACAGATACGCAGTATTTT. Its translation: CASSAWTGATDTQYF. The chain has TRBV6-1 and TRBJ2-3, with 9 bases aligning to TRBD1. Germline V gene sequence: CDR1 MNHNS, CDR2 SASEGT. This CDR3 comprises 15 residues. V lost 4 bases, J lost 3 bases, and 5 bases stayed unmatched.

This clonotype was detected ten times or more. The rearrangement uses TRBV7-2 and TRBJ2-7; D possibly corresponds to TRBD2 (7 bases). V dropped 4 bases and J dropped 7 bases, with 14 bases sitting between them. Germline assignment: CDR1 SGHTA and CDR2 FQGNSA. There are 13 residues in the CDR3. This chain's CDR3 is CASSSPGGQEQYF. The CDR3 region has the DNA TGTGCCAGCAGCTCCCCCGGGGGGCAGGAGCAGTACTTC.

The chain recombines TRBV11-2 with TRBJ2-5; 7 positions match TRBD2. Trimming cost V 1 base and J 0 bases; bases outside gene matches: 8. The CDR3 is 17 amino acids. Germline V CDR1 and CDR2: SGHAT, FQNNGV. As DNA, the CDR3 is TGTGCCAGCAGCTTAGGCAGTCTAGCGGCCAACCAAGAGACCCAGTACTTC. Its protein product is CASSLGSLAANQETQYF.

Notes on this clonotype: One base away lies a much larger clone, so this may be a sequencing read error. The V call is TRBV28, the J call TRBJ2-6, with D unresolved. The CDR3 is 15 residues long. Germline-derived CDR1 and CDR2 are MDHEN and SYDVKM. CDR3 in amino acids: CASSPTGSWANVLTF. The CDR3, as DNA: TGTGCCAGCAGTCCGACCGGCTCTTGGGCCAACGTCCTGACTTTC.

In this sample, this clonotype turned up a few times. The CDR3 nucleotides are TGTGCCAGCACATCATTAGCGGGGGCGGCCGCAGATACGCAGTATTTT. Translating it yields CASTSLAGAAADTQYF. The chain employs TRBV7-6 and TRBJ2-3, with 9 bases lining up with TRBD2. Losses at the gene ends were 7 bases for V and 4 bases for J; bases not matched to a gene: 12. The V gene's germline CDR1 is SGHVS and CDR2 FNYEAQ. The CDR3 covers 16 residues. The entire variable domain, with the rest obtained from reference TRBV7-6 and TRBJ2-3, is as follows: GAGVSQSPRYKVTKRGQDVALRCDPISGHVSLYWYRQALGQGPEFLTYFNYEAQQDKSGLPNDRFSAERPEGSISTLTIQRTEQRDSAMYRCASTSLAGAAADTQYFGPGTRLTVL.

This chain uses TRBV7-2 with TRBJ2-3; TRBD2 matches 9 bases. J was trimmed by 13 bases and V by 8 bases; bases with no gene match: 19. CDR1 and CDR2 (germline): SGHTA, FQGNSA. The CDR3 is 15 residues long. The CDR3 DNA follows: TGTGCCAGCGGCCAAGCCAAGCGGGGGGCGGATACAAAGTATTTT. It encodes CASGQAKRGADTKYF.

At least ten counts were recorded for this clonotype. This rearrangement joins TRBV7-6 to TRBJ1-1; the D gene is possibly TRBD1 (6 bases). This CDR3 contains 14 residues. The germline V gene has CDR1 SGHVS and CDR2 FNYEAQ. V was shortened by 5 bases and J by 3 bases, with 13 bases between the two germline ends. The CDR3 region has the DNA TGTGCCAGCAGCCCTAGGGGGGGGTACACTGAAGCTTTCTTT. As protein: CASSPRGGYTEAFF. Complete variable domain (other parts from reference TRBV7-6 and TRBJ1-1): GAGVSQSPRYKVTKRGQDVALRCDPISGHVSLYWYRQALGQGPEFLTYFNYEAQQDKSGLPNDRFSAERPEGSISTLTIQRTEQRDSAMYRCASSPRGGYTEAFFGQGTRLTVV.

The chain combines TRBV2 with TRBJ2-1; a possible D gene is TRBD2 (6 bases). Per germline, CDR1 SNHLY and CDR2 FYNNEI. The V end lost 8 bases, the J end lost 7 bases, and 24 bases lay between the germline ends. This CDR3 region has 16 residues. The CDR3 loop reads CASLTRGRGGDNEQFF. In nucleotides, the CDR3 is TGTGCCAGCTTAACACGCGGTAGGGGCGGGGATAATGAGCAGTTCTTC.

In its sample, this clonotype was seen many times. This rearrangement joins TRBV7-6 to TRBJ2-7; possibly TRBD1 for D (6 bases). Per the germline V gene, CDR1 is SGHVS and CDR2 is FNYEAQ. This CDR3 comprises 15 residues. V was clipped by 3 bases and J by 3 bases, with 15 bases between them. CDR3 sequence: CASSFRSGRGYEQYF. CDR3 DNA sequence: TGTGCCAGCAGCTTCAGGTCGGGCAGGGGCTACGAGCAGTACTTC.

V and J are TRBV7-2 and TRBJ2-1; D call uncertain. This CDR3 region has 13 residues. V was clipped by 3 bases and J by 4 bases, with 7 bases between them. Germline values: CDR1 SGHTA, CDR2 FQGNSA. The CDR3 DNA follows: TGTGCCAGCAGCTTGGGTACGTACAATGAGCAGTTCTTC. As protein: CASSLGTYNEQFF.

This clonotype was counted at least ten times. The chain employs TRBV11-2 and TRBJ2-5; no definite D call. V lost 1 base, J lost 5 bases, and 11 bases lay in between. The CDR3 runs 14 residues. The germline gives CDR1 SGHAT, CDR2 FQNNGV. For the CDR3, the DNA is TGTGCCAGCAGCTTAGTAGGTGGAACGGAGACCCAGTACTTC. Its protein is CASSLVGGTETQYF.

The V call is TRBV6-1, the J call TRBJ1-3; D gene unclear. The CDR3 contains 14 residues. CDR1 is MNHNS and CDR2 is SASEGT in the germline V gene. Trimming took 10 bases from V and 0 from J, leaving 13 bases between them. The CDR3 region is CAISGPDSGNTIYF. The CDR3 DNA is TGTGCCATCAGCGGGCCCGACTCTGGAAACACCATATATTTT.

This clonotype was counted a few times. This chain joins TRBV7-9 and TRBJ2-7; no clear D. The CDR3 has 13 residues. Per germline, CDR1 SEHNR and CDR2 FQNEAQ (reference sequence). The V end lost 2 bases, the J end lost 0 bases, and 5 bases lay between the germline ends. As DNA, the CDR3 is TGTGCCAGCAGCTTATACGGCTCCTACGAGCAGTACTTC. Its translation is CASSLYGSYEQYF. The variable domain in full, completed from reference TRBV7-9 and TRBJ2-7, reads DTGVSQNPRHKITKRGQNVTFRCDPISEHNRLYWYRQTLGQGPEFLTYFQNEAQLEKSRLLSDRFSAERPKGSFSTLEIQRTEQGDSAMYLCASSLYGSYEQYFGPGTRLTVT.

This chain links TRBV24-1 with TRBJ2-3, with D perhaps TRBD1 or TRBD2 (6 bases each). The germline V gene encodes CDR1 KGHDR and CDR2 SFDVKD. The ends were cut back, 0 bases at V and 5 bases at J, with 17 bases in the middle. This CDR3 has 17 residues. Here the CDR3 DNA reads TGTGCCACCAGTGATTTGGGGGGGCCCGGGGGTTTAGATACGCAGTATTTT. The encoded protein is CATSDLGGPGGLDTQYF.

In this sample, this clonotype turned up once. A much larger clone differs by one base, so this may be a read error. Without the conserved terminal phenylalanine or tryptophan, this CDR3 likely stems from a read error. The limits of the CDR3 on the DNA are not certain, so only TCRdb's listed CDR3 is given. This rearrangement joins TRBV7-2 to TRBJ2-3; the table's D call of TRBD2 was not tested on the DNA. Germline loops: CDR1 SGHTA, CDR2 FQGNSA. The CDR3 sequence runs 13 residues, both termini included. CDR3 protein: CASSCGGSGARRV.

This rearrangement joins TRBV10-3 to TRBJ2-7, with TRBD1 matching over 8 bases. Germline trimming cut 4 bases from V and 0 bases from J; bases unmatched to any gene: 11. This CDR3 comprises 17 residues. Germline V gene data show CDR1 as ENHRY and CDR2 as SYGVKD. DNA of the CDR3: TGTGCCATCAGTGTGGGCCGGACAGGGTCTAGCTCCTACGAGCAGTACTTC. This translates into CAISVGRTGSSSYEQYF.

V gene TRBV28 combines with J gene TRBJ2-7; 9 bases align to TRBD1. Germline trimming cut 4 bases from V and 2 bases from J; bases unmatched to any gene: 6. CDR1 is MDHEN, CDR2 SYDVKM, per germline. The CDR3 sequence is 15 residues long. CDR3 coding DNA: TGTGCCAGCAGTTCTCCTCGGACAGGGGCCTACGAGCAGTACTTC. This sequence encodes CASSSPRTGAYEQYF. Full variable domain (remainder filled in from reference TRBV28 and TRBJ2-7): DVKVTQSSRYLVKRTGEKVFLECVQDMDHENMFWYRQDPGLGLRLIYFSYDVKMKEKGDIPEGYSVSREKKERFSLILESASTNQTSMYLCASSSPRTGAYEQYFGPGTRLTVT.

There are a few counts of this clonotype. V usage is TRBV18 and J usage is TRBJ1-4; TRBD1 might be the D (5 bases). Per the germline V gene, CDR1 is KGHSH and CDR2 is LQKENI. The CDR3 consists of 16 residues. Trimming removed 5 bases from V and 1 base from J, with 14 bases in between. The DNA of the CDR3 is TGTGCCAGCTCAAGGGGACTGCCTGGAACTAATGAAAAACTGTTTTTT. This codes for CASSRGLPGTNEKLFF.

Ten or more counts support this clonotype. The chain couples TRBV6-2 or TRBV6-3 to TRBJ1-5, with 7 bases that match TRBD1. Germline V gene data show CDR1 as MNHEY and CDR2 as SVGEGT. Germline trimming cut 6 bases from V and 5 bases from J; bases unmatched to any gene: 7. This CDR3 contains 14 residues. CDR3 amino acids: CASSYRDSHQPQHF. The CDR3 DNA reads as TGTGCCAGCAGCTACCGGGACAGTCATCAGCCCCAGCATTTT.

The chain links TRBV19 to TRBJ2-3, with a weak D call TRBD1 (5 bases). The V gene lost 3 bases and the J gene lost 4 bases, with 11 bases spanning the gap. The germline V gene encodes CDR1 LNHDA and CDR2 SQIVND (reference sequence). This CDR3 contains 14 residues. The CDR3 region is CASSMPGWADTQYF. CDR3 nucleotides: TGTGCCAGTAGTATGCCAGGGTGGGCAGATACGCAGTATTTT.

The chain has TRBV11-2 and TRBJ2-7; D uncertain. Germline V gene data show CDR1 as SGHAT and CDR2 as FQNNGV. The CDR3 covers 13 residues. V was shortened by 1 base and J by 1 base, with 5 bases between the two germline ends. This chain's CDR3 is CASSLAISYEQYF. The CDR3, as DNA: TGTGCCAGCAGCTTAGCGATTTCCTACGAGCAGTACTTC.

This clonotype came up many times. CDR3 amino acids: CASSPSSGVWNGYTF. In nucleotides, the CDR3 is TGTGCCAGCAGTCCCTCTTCGGGGGTATGGAATGGCTACACCTTC. The chain recombines TRBV28 with TRBJ1-2; maybe TRBD1 (5 bases). Between the trimmed V and J ends, which lost 5 bases and 6 bases, there was a span of 19 bases. CDR1 MDHEN and CDR2 SYDVKM come from the germline V gene. There are 15 residues in the CDR3.

This sequence joins TRBV28 and TRBJ1-2; D is uncertain. Trimming took off 5 bases at V and 5 bases at J, with 15 bases between the two ends. CDR3 size: 14 residues. Germline V gives CDR1 MDHEN, CDR2 SYDVKM. CDR3 loop: CASSRQQMGYGYTF. Written as DNA, the CDR3 is TGTGCCAGCAGTCGACAACAAATGGGGTATGGCTACACCTTC.

The V gene is TRBV9, the J gene TRBJ2-1; 13 bases are a match to TRBD2. The junction had 4 bases not matched to a gene; V was cut back by 5 bases and J by 5 bases. The CDR3 spans 15 residues. From germline, CDR1 is SGDLS and CDR2 YYNGEE. CDR3 nucleotides: TGTGCCAGCAGTCAAGGACTAGCGGGGGACAATGAGCAGTTCTTC. Its translation: CASSQGLAGDNEQFF.

This clonotype showed up many times. The chain is built from TRBV12-3 or TRBV12-4 and TRBJ2-2; 9 bases are a match to TRBD2. The CDR3 extends over 16 amino acids. The J segment lost 3 bases and the V segment lost 6 bases, leaving 8 bases of the junction unmatched. In nucleotides, the CDR3 is TGTGCCAGCAGCAGGGGTAGCGGGGGCTACACCGGGGAGCTGTTTTTT. Translating gives CASSRGSGGYTGELFF.

For the CDR3, the DNA is TGTGCCAGCAGTCCTCTACAGGGGGTTAATTCACCCCTCCACTTT. It is translated as CASSPLQGVNSPLHF. The chain carries TRBV28 and TRBJ1-6, with 8 bases lining up with TRBD1. With 5 bases clipped from V and 6 bases from J, the junction kept 6 bases outside the gene matches. Germline V gives CDR1 MDHEN, CDR2 SYDVKM. This CDR3 spans 15 amino acids.

The chain combines TRBV20-1 with TRBJ2-7, with no clear D. This CDR3 is built from 11 residues. Germline values: CDR1 DFQATT, CDR2 SNEGSKA (reference sequence). Trimming pared 5 bases from V and 3 bases from J, leaving 8 bases between. CDR3 region: CSAVGRYEQYF. The CDR3, as DNA: TGCAGTGCTGTCGGACGCTACGAGCAGTACTTC.